This TCR beta chain was sequenced during a study of T cell responses to AZD1222 COVID-19 vaccine. Overall study context: Investigators merged groups given second doses at roughly 4 or roughly 12 weeks.

General study points: Just a handful of AZD1222 recipients were seropositive at baseline. An increase in Spike-specific TCR breadth and depth was observed after two AZD1222 doses. Clonal diversity was possibly underestimated, and white British individuals and females predominated among donors.

To note about this clone: The antigen is unknown.

Clones were read by immunoSEQ multiplex PCR, and TCRdb kept only the in-frame ones, dropping some. The top ten hold roughly 5% of the sample, which has around 140,000 clones, roughly 91% seen once. Germline CDR1 SGHRS, CDR2 YFSETQ. With V trimmed by 4 bases and J by 4 bases, 10 bases remained unmatched. The CDR3 has 16 residues. This receptor was taken from an adult in good health. Source: peripheral blood, taken on day 0 of AZD1222 vaccination. The gene calls are TRBV5-1 and TRBJ2-7, with 11 bases identical to TRBD2. Here the CDR3 DNA reads TGCGCCAGCAGCCGACGGGCTAGCGGGAGGAGTTACGAGCAGTACTTC. This gives the protein CASSRRASGRSYEQYF.